The entry that follows covers one T cell receptor beta chain sequence. Its antigen is currently not known. Via the germline V gene (reference sequence), CDR1 is DFQATT and CDR2 SNEGSKA. The CDR3 contains 16 residues, cysteine and phenylalanine counted. A DNA sequence was not provided. This specimen comes from a study of T cells expressing NK-cell markers (dated by TCRdb to 2020 to 2022). Notes on the research overall: In sorted CD3+CD56+NKG2C+, CD3+CD56+NKG2C- and CD3+CD56-NKG2C+ T-cell subsets from 7 or 8 donors, TCR beta-chain repertoires were profiled. Illumina HiSeq 2000/2500, MiSeq or NextSeq was used to sequence libraries as 2 x 150 bp reads. Randomly selected healthy volunteers, three men and five women, were used as the eight sequenced donors. Among the eight sequenced donors, only one was HCMV-seronegative, while the other seven were HCMV-seropositive. The study at large found these results: It remained unclear whether the expanded NKG2C-expressing T cell clones were specific for HCMV antigens. For six donors, the dominant CD3+CD56+NKG2C+ clonotypes were among the top 10 CD8+ clonotypes and accounted for about 1.0-7.5% of CD8+ T cells. Those dominant clonotypes were again the most abundant among CD3+CD56-NKG2C+ cells in four donors, at about 28.3-65%.

Instrument used: Illumina HiSeq 2000. 5'RACE template switching, by which a universal primer site and unique molecular identifiers were added, was used to make TCR beta cDNA libraries. Synthesis of cDNA was primed from the TCR beta constant segment and was followed by two consecutive PCR amplification steps. Concerning the study's data processing: MIGEC was used to demultiplex reads and group the reads by UMI, and MiTCR was used to assemble and quantify clonotypes. Only TCR cDNA sequences supported by at least two reads were kept to exclude erroneous sequences. The tcR package was used for downstream repertoire analysis, and clonotypes were matched between fractions using CDR3 nucleotide sequence together with V segment. VDJmatch was used to annotate antigen specificity against VDJdb, with one amino acid substitution in CDR3 allowed. TCRdb reprocessed the reads, reporting each CDR3 protein sequence once and no DNA. TCRdb's processing, not the authors' own work, is the source of the V and J calls. The sample's clone listing holds 200,000 to 300,000 distinct CDR3 sequences. The top ten clones comprise approximately 0.39% of the sample.

HCMV-specific IgG was detected in serum with a commercial ELISA kit to determine HCMV serostatus. Ficoll density gradient centrifugation was used to isolate peripheral blood mononuclear cells from blood. The sample was blood T cells: a sorted CD56 or NKG2C T cell subset, CD4+ or CD8+ T cells, or bulk PBMC T cells (not recorded which). The TCR comes from a man in his late teens or twenties in good health. Donor details come from another sample of the same person, matched by shared clones. The rearrangement combines TRBV20-1 with TRBJ2-1; there is no DNA to check the TCRdb D call of TRBD1. The CDR3 region: CSARRAGTGAKNEQFF.